This entry lists 2 T cell receptor beta chains sequenced from one sample in a study of cytomegalovirus exposure and HLA in healthy donors. The primer mix had 60 Vbeta and 13 Jbeta primers. Profiling relied on immunoSEQ multiplex PCR, and the TCRdb table lists in-frame clones only, not all of them. Found here are about 130,000 clones, approximately 62% of them singletons; the top ten hold around 1.6%. Sequencing was done on a sample of PBMCs. The origin of the receptors is a human donor in good health.

The rearrangement links TRBV6-1 to TRBJ2-2; D ambiguous. Between the trimmed V and J ends, which lost 3 bases and 5 bases, there was a span of 22 bases. Germline CDR1 is MNHNS and CDR2 is SASEGT. The CDR3 sequence is 18 residues long. The CDR3 DNA follows: TGTGCCAGCAGTGATGCCCTGCAGACAACAAAGGTGACCGGGGAGCTGTTTTTT. It specifies CASSDALQTTKVTGELFF.

The chain uses TRBV27 and TRBJ2-5; TRBD1 aligns across 7 bases. The end of the DNA is better explained by TRBJ2-7, so the J call may be wrong. The CDR3 runs to 15 residues. Germline assignment: CDR1 MNHEY and CDR2 SMNVEV (reference sequence). The CDR3 nucleotides are TGTGCCAGCAGTCCAACCGGGACAGCATCCTACGAGCAGTACTTC. Translation: CASSPTGTASYEQYF.